Listed below are T cell receptor beta chains from one sample, sequenced in a study of PD-1 blockade in classical Hodgkin lymphoma. Assay: immunoSEQ multiplex PCR; the TCRdb copy retains only in-frame clones and omits some. The profile shows about 35,000 clones, around nine tenths of them singletons. Source material: CD4+ T cells from blood. Source of these receptors: a human donor with classical Hodgkin lymphoma. Both conserved end residues are part of each CDR3. Each record gives: D gene, clone size, J gene, V gene, CDR3 DNA, CDR3 protein. D genes are given only for firm matches. Only some rows state a clone size, as once, few, many or a class for expanded clones.

d_gene: TRBD1; abundance: -; j_gene: TRBJ2-5; v_gene: TRBV5-1; CDR3nt: TGCGCCAGCAGCAACCTAGGACAGGCCCAAGAGACCCAGTACTTC; CDR3aa: CASSNLGQAQETQYF
d_gene: -; abundance: -; j_gene: TRBJ1-5; v_gene: TRBV19; CDR3nt: TGTGCCAGTAGTATTGAAAAGAACAGGGCGCGCAATCAGCCCCAGCATTTT; CDR3aa: CASSIEKNRARNQPQHF
d_gene: -; abundance: -; j_gene: TRBJ2-3; v_gene: TRBV7-9; CDR3nt: TGTGCCAGCAGCTTAACGGCAGGGACGGATACGCAGTATTTT; CDR3aa: CASSLTAGTDTQYF
d_gene: TRBD2; abundance: -; j_gene: TRBJ2-1; v_gene: TRBV15; CDR3nt: TGTGCCACCAGCGATGGACTAGCGGTCTACAATGAGCAGTTCTTC; CDR3aa: CATSDGLAVYNEQFF
d_gene: -; abundance: once; j_gene: TRBJ2-2; v_gene: TRBV18; CDR3nt: TGTGCCAGCTCACCAAGGGATACCGGGGAGCTGTTTTTT; CDR3aa: CASSPRDTGELFF
d_gene: -; abundance: few; j_gene: TRBJ1-1; v_gene: TRBV2; CDR3nt: TGTGCCAGCAGTCTCGACAGGAACACTGAAGCTTTCTTT; CDR3aa: CASSLDRNTEAFF
d_gene: TRBD1; abundance: -; j_gene: TRBJ2-3; v_gene: TRBV6-1; CDR3nt: TGTGCCAGCAGGGTAACAGGGGCAGATACGCAGTATTTT; CDR3aa: CASRVTGADTQYF
d_gene: -; abundance: -; j_gene: TRBJ1-2; v_gene: TRBV6-5; CDR3nt: TGTGCCAGCAGACGAGAAGCACAGATACACTATGGCTACACCTTC; CDR3aa: CASRREAQIHYGYTF
d_gene: -; abundance: few; j_gene: TRBJ1-6; v_gene: TRBV27; CDR3nt: TGTGCCAGCAGTTTATTGGGAGGCGGGAGCTCCTATAATTCACCCCTCCACTTT; CDR3aa: CASSLLGGGSSYNSPLHF
d_gene: -; abundance: -; j_gene: TRBJ2-1; v_gene: TRBV16; CDR3nt: TGTGCCAGCAGCCAATCGAGGAATGAGCAGTTCTTC; CDR3aa: CASSQSRNEQFF
d_gene: TRBD2; abundance: -; j_gene: TRBJ2-2; v_gene: TRBV2; CDR3nt: TGTGCCAGCGGACTAGCGGGGAGTAACACCGGGGAGCTGTTTTTT; CDR3aa: CASGLAGSNTGELFF
d_gene: -; abundance: -; j_gene: TRBJ1-1; v_gene: TRBV10-3; CDR3nt: TGTGCCATCAGTGAGGGGGACACTGAAGCTTTCTTT; CDR3aa: CAISEGDTEAFF
d_gene: -; abundance: -; j_gene: TRBJ1-5; v_gene: TRBV6-1; CDR3nt: TGTGCCAGCAGAGTAGGGGGCAATCAGCCCCAGCATTTT; CDR3aa: CASRVGGNQPQHF
d_gene: TRBD1; abundance: -; j_gene: TRBJ2-2; v_gene: TRBV5-1; CDR3nt: TGCGCCAGCAGCCCCGGACAGGGGGCGAACACCGGGGAGCTGTTTTTT; CDR3aa: CASSPGQGANTGELFF
d_gene: TRBD2; abundance: -; j_gene: TRBJ2-1; v_gene: TRBV11-2; CDR3nt: TGTGCCAGCAGCACCCGACTAGCGGGAGGATACAATGAGCAGTTCTTC; CDR3aa: CASSTRLAGGYNEQFF
d_gene: -; abundance: once; j_gene: TRBJ1-2; v_gene: TRBV6-5; CDR3nt: TGTGCCAGCAGTTACTCCCGGGAGGGGTATGGCTACACCTTC; CDR3aa: CASSYSREGYGYTF
d_gene: TRBD1; abundance: -; j_gene: TRBJ2-5; v_gene: TRBV2; CDR3nt: TGTGCCAGCACCCCGGACAGGGGCAGTGAGACCCAGTACTTC; CDR3aa: CASTPDRGSETQYF
d_gene: -; abundance: -; j_gene: TRBJ1-4; v_gene: TRBV29-1; CDR3nt: TGCAGCGTCTGGGACACCCGAAATGAAAAACTGTTTTTT; CDR3aa: CSVWDTRNEKLFF
d_gene: -; abundance: -; j_gene: TRBJ1-2; v_gene: TRBV5-1; CDR3nt: TGCGCCAGCAGCCCCGGACAGCCAATCTATGGCTACACCTTC; CDR3aa: CASSPGQPIYGYTF
d_gene: TRBD1; abundance: -; j_gene: TRBJ2-5; v_gene: TRBV5-1; CDR3nt: TGCGCCAGCAGCGTAGGGGACAGGGGAGGCTTAGAGACCCAGTACTTC; CDR3aa: CASSVGDRGGLETQYF